These T cell receptor beta chains were read from a single sample in a study of T cell repertoires in cytomegalovirus infection. TCRdb re-analysed the reads in MiXCR, keeping a single row per CDR3 protein. The sample records under 300,000 distinct CDR3 sequences, less than 25% being singletons. These TCRs are of unknown antigen specificity. The sample consisted of cultured PBMCs, taken from culture after CMV antigen stimulation. The source is a human donor in good health (CMV status not recorded). Some clones in this sample may be carry-over from other donors' samples. Each CDR3 is given without its conserved first and last residue. Only some rows state a clone size, as once, few, many or a class for expanded clones.

TRBV28 many ASTRGQGPGIYEQY
TRBV11-2 - ASSLNVGRIGGEKLF
TRBV11-2 many ASSLDDRGSIQY
TRBV2 few ASSVAAGTSGGEQF
TRBV5-4 - ASTATSGSRQY
TRBV7-3 many ASSLMGGARNTEAF
TRBV7-6 many ASSLVPGSSYNEQF
TRBV20-1 - SARGLFAGETQY
TRBV7-3 many ASSLGDLAGGTDTQY
TRBV7-8 many ASSLESQTDTQY
TRBV7-9 - ASSSDREESNQSQH
TRBV7-8 many ASSLGRPLGEQY
TRBV12-3/TRBV12-4 many ASSHPTPKVF
TRBV7-6 - ASSRLSSGSWTGELF
TRBV6-5 few ASSYTYREDEQF
TRBV4-1 - ASSQAVPNYGYT
TRBV5-1 - TSSLAGLAQETQY
TRBV19 - ASSLLVSNGDEQF
TRBV20-1 few SARPSGRRQETQY
TRBV18 few ASSPQGKDNEQF
TRBV28 - ASRLQGSYEQY
TRBV4-2 - ASSPLGPNTEAF
TRBV6-5 - ASRGGRYQPQH